This note documents a single TCR beta chain sequence. In the original workflow: Counts of nucleated cells, estimated from reference gene primer amplification, were obtained. Sequencing was performed with immunoSEQ multiplex PCR; in TCRdb, only in-frame clones are kept and a portion is missing. V, J and clone size reflect that table, while D and trimming were determined from the DNA. This table holds around 450,000 clones, about 85% found once. The sample comes from a study of blood T cell repertoires in COVID-19. The V gene lost 4 bases and the J gene lost 1 base, with 12 bases spanning the gap. Germline CDR1 SGHRS, CDR2 YFSETQ. CDR3 length: 15 residues.

The TCR originated in a woman aged 18 to 35 with acute COVID-19. The specimen sequenced was PBMCs or T cells enriched from blood (not recorded which). The chain recombines TRBV5-1 with TRBJ1-5; tentatively, D is TRBD1 (6 bases). The CDR3 region has the DNA TGCGCCAGCAGCCCGCAGGGACAAAGCAATCAGCCCCAGCATTTT. Its protein is CASSPQGQSNQPQHF.